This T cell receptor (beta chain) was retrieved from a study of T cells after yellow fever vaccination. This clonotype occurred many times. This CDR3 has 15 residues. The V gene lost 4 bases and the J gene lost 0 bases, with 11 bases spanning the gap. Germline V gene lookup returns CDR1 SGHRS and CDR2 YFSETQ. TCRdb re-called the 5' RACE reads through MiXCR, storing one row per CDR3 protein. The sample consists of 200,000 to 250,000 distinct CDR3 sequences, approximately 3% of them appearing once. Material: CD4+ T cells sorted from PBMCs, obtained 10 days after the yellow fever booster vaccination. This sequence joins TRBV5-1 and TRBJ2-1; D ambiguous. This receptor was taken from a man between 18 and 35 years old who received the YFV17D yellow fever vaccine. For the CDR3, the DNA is TGCGCCAGCAGCCCCGGTCGGACCTCCTACAATGAGCAGTTCTTC. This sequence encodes CASSPGRTSYNEQFF.